One and the same sample provided the 3 T cell receptor beta chains below, sequenced in a study of T-cell reconstitution after alpha-beta-depleted transplantation in children listed by TCRdb under 2016. The library was produced with PCR. The data were produced on an Illumina HiSeq 2500. Molecular barcoding was employed in the preparation of TCR libraries, with unique molecular identifiers being used to normalize TCRbeta repertoire quantification. TCRdb's own reprocessing of the public reads used fastp at Q25 and MiXCR and kept productive beta chains. CDR3 protein duplicates are merged, each entry listing the most common genes and DNA. For this sample the table gives around 600,000 distinct CDR3 sequences, of which around 16% were detected only once. The ten biggest clones cover 0.85% to 1.3% of the sample. The specimen was PBMCs from the stem cell graft donor, collected from the stem cell graft. These receptors originate from a human donor who donated a stem cell graft to a child with acute myeloid leukemia.

This clonotype was recorded many times. The V and J genes are TRBV12-3 or TRBV12-4 and TRBJ1-6, with TRBD1 identical over 10 bases. Unmatched junction bases numbered 6, after V lost 4 bases and J lost 3 bases. The CDR3 contains 17 residues. CDR3 in DNA: TGTGCCAGCAGTTCAGCGACAGGGGGCCTCTATAATTCACCCCTCCACTTT. Residues: CASSSATGGLYNSPLHF.

This clonotype occurred many times. The V call is TRBV20-1, the J call TRBJ2-1, with 10 bases fitting TRBD2. J was trimmed by 0 bases and V by 3 bases; bases with no gene match: 11. Germline V gene lookup returns CDR1 DFQATT and CDR2 SNEGSKA (reference sequence). This CDR3 spans 18 amino acids. CDR3 in DNA: TGCAGTGCTAGTTTGGCTAGCGGGGGAATAAGCTCCTACAATGAGCAGTTCTTC. It yields the protein CSASLASGGISSYNEQFF.

Comments on this clonotype: Possible read error: a much larger clone is one base away. V and J are TRBV20-1 and TRBJ2-3, with 8 positions matching TRBD1. In germline, CDR1 is DFQATT, CDR2 SNEGSKA (reference sequence). The V and J ends lost 0 bases and 2 bases, in that order; junction bases with no gene match: 7. This CDR3 comprises 16 residues. CDR3 region: CSARDPGGQDTDTQYF. The CDR3 DNA sequence: TGCAGTGCTAGAGACCCCGGGGGACAGGACACAGATACGCAGTATTTT.